This entry lists 6 T cell receptor beta chains sequenced from one sample in a study of T cell responses to AZD1222 COVID-19 vaccine. Method: immunoSEQ multiplex PCR; TCRdb's copy keeps in-frame clones and lacks some. The profile shows around 61,000 clones, approximately 85% of them singletons. The starting material was peripheral blood, obtained on day 0 of AZD1222 vaccination. The receptors shown here come from an adult in good health.

The rearrangement links TRBV6-5 to TRBJ2-2; unclear D gene. Germline V lookup: CDR1 MNHEY, CDR2 SVGAGI. V was shortened by 6 bases and J by 6 bases, with 5 bases between the two germline ends. There are 11 residues in the CDR3. CDR3 coding DNA: TGTGCCAGCAGAATATCCGGGGAGCTGTTTTTT. Protein product: CASRISGELFF.

V gene TRBV28 combines with J gene TRBJ2-7; D remains ambiguous. Germline V lookup: CDR1 MDHEN, CDR2 SYDVKM. The CDR3 sequence is 16 residues long. The V gene lost 1 base and the J gene lost 3 bases, with 16 bases spanning the gap. This CDR3 is CASSLYSQVKRYEQYF. The CDR3 bases are TGTGCCAGCAGTTTATACAGTCAGGTTAAACGCTACGAGCAGTACTTC.

The chain employs TRBV25-1 and TRBJ2-7; 8 bases are shared with TRBD1. Germline V lookup: CDR1 MGHDK, CDR2 SYGVNS. V was pared by 3 bases and J by 4 bases, with 8 bases of the junction left unmatched. The CDR3 is 15 amino acids. CDR3 in DNA: TGTGCCAGCAGTGAGGCTGGACAGGGTGCTTACGAGCAGTACTTC. Its translation is CASSEAGQGAYEQYF.

The CDR3 loop is CASSYSETDTQYF. DNA for the CDR3: TGTGCCAGCAGTTACTCGGAGACAGATACGCAGTATTTT. This chain connects TRBV6-6 to TRBJ2-3; D unclear. Trimming took 0 bases from V and 3 from J, leaving 4 bases between them. In germline, CDR1 is MNHNY, CDR2 SVGAGI (reference sequence). The CDR3 spans 13 residues.

The chain couples TRBV7-9 to TRBJ1-2; D is unclear. Germline CDR1 and CDR2: SEHNR and FQNEAQ (reference sequence). This CDR3 is built from 14 residues. V was clipped by 4 bases and J by 7 bases, with 16 bases between them. CDR3 coding DNA: TGTGCCAGCAGCTCCGGTGGGAGGGAAGGTGGCTACACCTTC. This codes for CASSSGGREGGYTF.

The chain joins TRBV4-2 to TRBJ1-1, with D tentatively TRBD1 (5 bases). Germline V gene lookup returns CDR1 LGHNA and CDR2 YNFKEQ. Trimming cost V 5 bases and J 5 bases, with 21 bases left between them. The length of the CDR3 is 16 residues. The CDR3 spells CASSTPTTAGMTEAFF. CDR3 DNA: TGTGCCAGCAGCACTCCAACGACGGCAGGGATGACTGAAGCTTTCTTT.